Presented here are 21 T cell receptor beta chains from one specimen sequenced in a study of blood T cell repertoires in COVID-19. Measured with immunoSEQ multiplex PCR; TCRdb has only the in-frame clones, and not every one. The table shows some 330,000 clones, with 92% occurring only once. The sequencing input was PBMCs or T cells enriched from blood (not recorded which). The receptors shown here come from a young woman who had recovered from COVID-19.

The CDR3 DNA reads TGTGCCAGCAGCTTAATGGGTAGCGGGGGGGCCTGGGATGAGCAGTTCTTC. It specifies CASSLMGSGGAWDEQFF. V usage is TRBV7-3 and J usage is TRBJ2-1, with TRBD2 matching over 11 bases. V was pared by 1 base and J by 8 bases, with 10 bases of the junction left unmatched. Germline CDR1 SGHTA, CDR2 FQGTGA. The CDR3 spans 17 residues.

The rearrangement links TRBV11-3 to TRBJ2-3; TRBD2 aligns across 8 bases. The CDR3 is 15 amino acids. The V gene end was trimmed by 3 bases and the J gene end by 5 bases; junction bases not matched to a gene: 7. From germline, CDR1 is SGHNT and CDR2 YENEEA. CDR3 sequence reads: CASSFSGGLGDTQYF. In nucleotides, the CDR3 is TGTGCCAGCAGCTTCTCGGGGGGGCTTGGAGATACGCAGTATTTT.

The rearrangement joins TRBV6-2 or TRBV6-3 to TRBJ2-7; perhaps TRBD1 as D (5 bases). The CDR3 consists of 16 residues. Trimming pared 0 bases from V and 3 bases from J, leaving 15 bases between. The V gene's germline CDR1 is MNHEY and CDR2 SVGEGT. The CDR3 DNA reads TGTGCCAGCAGTTACTCGTTCGTTTTTCAGGGCTACGAGCAGTACTTC. It yields the protein CASSYSFVFQGYEQYF.

V gene TRBV27 combines with J gene TRBJ2-7; D perhaps matches TRBD1 (6 bases). Germline CDR1 MNHEY, CDR2 SMNVEV (reference sequence). The CDR3 sequence is 15 residues long. The germline V and J ends were trimmed by 0 bases and 2 bases, with 11 bases remaining between them. Written as DNA, the CDR3 is TGTGCCAGCAGTTTATCAATGGGACAAACCTACGAGCAGTACTTC. Protein sequence: CASSLSMGQTYEQYF.

This chain connects TRBV7-2 to TRBJ2-1; TRBD2 matches 15 bases. Germline CDR1 and CDR2: SGHTA and FQGNSA. CDR3 size: 18 residues. Unmatched junction bases numbered 16, after V lost 6 bases and J lost 10 bases. The CDR3 DNA sequence: TGTGCCAGCAGTCATAATCCCGGACTAGCGGGAGGGCCACGGGAGCAGTTCTTC. It encodes CASSHNPGLAGGPREQFF.

The V and J genes are TRBV28 and TRBJ1-6, with D possibly being TRBD1 (6 bases). With 5 bases removed from V and 4 bases from J, the gap between germline ends came to 9 bases. Looked up from germline, CDR1 is MDHEN and CDR2 is SYDVKM. CDR3 size: 14 residues. CDR3 bases: TGTGCCAGCAGTCCCGGACAGTATAATTCACCCCTCCACTTT. Its protein product is CASSPGQYNSPLHF.

This clone occurred once. The chain joins TRBV5-1 to TRBJ2-1; D is possibly TRBD2 (6 bases). Germline V gene sequence: CDR1 SGHRS, CDR2 YFSETQ. V lost 4 bases and J lost 5, with 10 bases in between. This CDR3 has 13 residues. The CDR3 DNA sequence: TGCGCCAGCAGCCGGGACTTAAACAATGAGCAGTTCTTC. This codes for CASSRDLNNEQFF.

V usage is TRBV6-2 or TRBV6-3 and J usage is TRBJ2-5, with D perhaps matching TRBD2 (6 bases). Trimming took off 2 bases at V and 2 bases at J, with 18 bases between the two ends. Germline V gene data show CDR1 as MNHEY and CDR2 as SVGEGT. The CDR3 is 17 amino acids. The CDR3 DNA reads as TGTGCCAGCAGTTACAGGAGACGGGGGAGTATACAAGAGACCCAGTACTTC. Amino acid sequence: CASSYRRRGSIQETQYF.

The chain is built from TRBV3-1 (or the pseudogene TRBV3-2) and TRBJ2-5; 9 bases agree with TRBD2. This CDR3 is built from 17 residues. Losses at the gene ends were 2 bases for V and 5 bases for J; bases not matched to a gene: 12. In germline, CDR1 is LGHDT, CDR2 YNNKEL (reference sequence). In DNA, the CDR3 is TGTGCCAGCAGCCAAAGACGGACTAGCGCGTGGGGGGAGACCCAGTACTTC. This translates into CASSQRRTSAWGETQYF.

DNA of the CDR3: TGTGCCAGCAGTTTATTCTGGGACAGGGGTAGGAATAAAGCTTTCTTT. This gives the protein CASSLFWDRGRNKAFF. The genes are TRBV28 and TRBJ1-1; TRBD1 agrees at 10 bases. The CDR3 is made up of 16 amino acids. Unmatched junction bases numbered 11, after V lost 1 base and J lost 9 bases. Per germline, CDR1 MDHEN and CDR2 SYDVKM.

The gene calls are TRBV7-2 and TRBJ2-2, with 7 positions matching TRBD1. The J segment lost 1 base and the V segment lost 2 bases, leaving 7 bases of the junction unmatched. Germline V gives CDR1 SGHTA, CDR2 FQGNSA. The CDR3 is made up of 17 amino acids. The CDR3 is CASSLRRGGLNTGELFF. CDR3 in DNA: TGTGCCAGCAGCTTAAGGAGAGGGGGCCTGAACACCGGGGAGCTGTTTTTT.

In regard to this clone: A read error may produce the germline difference seen at one junction end. The rearrangement links TRBV6-1 to TRBJ2-4, with 9 nucleotides matching TRBD2. Germline CDR1 reads MNHNS; CDR2 reads SASEGT. CDR3 length: 19 residues. This chain's CDR3 is CASSEVFLRLAGANNIQYF. CDR3 in DNA: TGTGCCAGCAGTGAAGTCTTTCTTAGGTTAGCGGGGGCCAATAACATTCAGTACTTC.

This CDR3 is CASSKDSHYGYTF. DNA for the CDR3: TGTGCCAGCAGTAAGGACAGCCACTATGGCTACACCTTC. This rearrangement joins TRBV7-9 to TRBJ1-2; D perhaps matches TRBD1 (6 bases). V lost 6 bases, J lost 3 bases, and 11 bases lay in between. Germline-derived CDR1 and CDR2 are SEHNR and FQNEAQ (reference sequence). The CDR3 loop spans 13 amino acids.

This clone was detected a few times. The gene calls are TRBV7-9 and TRBJ1-5; D gene ambiguous. This CDR3 has 13 amino acids. In germline, CDR1 is SEHNR, CDR2 FQNEAQ (reference sequence). Between the trimmed V and J ends, which lost 3 bases and 0 bases, there was a span of 3 bases. CDR3 nucleotide sequence: TGTGCCAGCAGCTTCTCTAGCAATCAGCCCCAGCATTTT. Residues: CASSFSSNQPQHF.

V usage is TRBV28 and J usage is TRBJ2-5; TRBD2 matches at 14 bases. V dropped 6 bases and J dropped 5; count of bases not matched to a gene: 2. CDR3 size: 14 residues. Germline CDR1 is MDHEN and CDR2 is SYDVKM. The CDR3 DNA sequence: TGTGCCAGCAGAAGGACTAGCGGGGGGGAGACCCAGTACTTC. Its translation: CASRRTSGGETQYF.

The chain joins TRBV7-8 to TRBJ1-1; D is possibly TRBD1 (5 bases). Per germline, CDR1 SGHVS and CDR2 FQNEAQ. The CDR3 has 19 residues. Trimming took 2 bases from V and 6 from J, leaving 28 bases between them. The CDR3 DNA reads as TGTGCCAGCAGCTTACCCCTACGGCTGGGGGGGACTTCCCCGCCTGAAGCTTTCTTT. It is translated as CASSLPLRLGGTSPPEAFF.

The chain uses TRBV5-5 and TRBJ1-4; D may be TRBD1 (5 bases). The CDR3 is made up of 14 amino acids. Germline V lookup: CDR1 SGHKS, CDR2 YYEKEE (reference sequence). V lost 0 bases to trimming and J lost 5 bases, with 8 bases between them. The CDR3 is CASSLGAGNEKLFF. In DNA, the CDR3 is TGTGCCAGCAGCTTGGGTGCAGGGAATGAAAAACTGTTTTTT.

The chain links TRBV30 to TRBJ2-7, with 9 bases identical to TRBD1. V lost 0 bases and J lost 5; bases outside the gene matches: 5. Germline V gene data show CDR1 as GTSNPN and CDR2 as SVGIG (reference sequence). The CDR3 runs to 14 residues. CDR3 DNA sequence: TGTGCCTGGAGTGTTTACAGGGGGCGCGACGAGCAGTACTTC. It encodes CAWSVYRGRDEQYF.

The count of this clone is one. The gene calls are TRBV7-9 and TRBJ2-1; D is unclear. CDR3 size: 15 residues. The germline gives CDR1 SEHNR, CDR2 FQNEAQ (reference sequence). Trimming took 3 bases from V and 9 from J, leaving 18 bases between them. This CDR3 is CASSFGRGPTSEQFF. The CDR3 nucleotides read TGTGCCAGCAGCTTTGGGCGTGGCCCTACCTCTGAGCAGTTCTTC.

The CDR3: CATSRDKSLQPQHF. The DNA of the CDR3 is TGTGCCACCAGCAGAGATAAGTCACTTCAGCCCCAGCATTTT. The V call is TRBV15, the J call TRBJ1-5; no definite D call. The CDR3 is 14 residues long. The V end was cut by 0 bases, the J end by 6 bases, with 9 bases between. Germline values: CDR1 LNHNV, CDR2 YYDKDF (reference sequence).

The chain joins TRBV10-3 to TRBJ1-2; 7 nucleotides line up with TRBD1. CDR3 size: 14 residues. Germline CDR1 is ENHRY and CDR2 is SYGVKD. Germline trimming cut 4 bases from V and 8 bases from J; bases unmatched to any gene: 10. CDR3 DNA: TGTGCCATCAGTGGCCAGGGACAGCTTACGGGCTACACCTTC. Amino acids: CAISGQGQLTGYTF.